This T cell receptor (beta chain) was observed in a study of blood T cell repertoires in COVID-19. As for the study in general: Sample material is recorded as cDNA or gDNA derived from T cells, B-cell-depleted T cells, or PBMCs.

The CDR3 is 15 amino acids. The germline V gene encodes CDR1 MNHEY and CDR2 SVGAGI. Trimming took 5 bases from V and 5 from J; bases not matched to a gene: 9. Per the study methods: Reference gene primer amplification gave estimated nucleated cell counts. Profiling relied on immunoSEQ multiplex PCR, and the TCRdb table lists in-frame clones only, not all of them. V and J calls plus clone size are reproduced from that table; the DNA served to infer D and trimming. The table lists 160,000 or so clones, approximately 84% of them singletons, with approximately 15% in the top ten. Sequenced sample: peripheral blood. This chain joins TRBV6-5 and TRBJ2-1, with TRBD1 matching over 7 bases. This TCR was sampled from a woman over 75 with acute or convalescent COVID-19. Here the CDR3 reads CASSRTGYMDNEQFF. The CDR3 bases are TGTGCCAGCAGTCGGACAGGTTATATGGACAATGAGCAGTTCTTC.